This TCR beta chain is from a study of beta chain features in type 1 diabetes. For the study at large: Across the samples, some 98,000,000 sorted cells were examined in total. Overall study results and limits: Any HLA type influence on TCRB rearrangement was left unresolved here. Shortening that was moderate but significant affected the TCRB CDR3s of Type 1 diabetes patients in all four CD4+ subsets.

The investigators reverse transcribed all of the isolated RNA, so they sequenced expressed TCRB transcripts. Data came from immunoSEQ multiplex PCR; TCRdb stores just in-frame clones and leaves some out. The sample holds around 140,000 clones, approximately 9% seen once. The table lists this clone with a few counts. Its specificity is unknown. Germline values: CDR1 MNHEY, CDR2 SMNVEV (reference sequence). V gave up 3 bases and J gave up 4 bases, with 12 bases separating them. This CDR3 comprises 15 residues. Heparinised blood was drawn once per donor, averaging about 0.11 L. The authors obtained over 95% purity in all sorted populations.

The TCR originated in a young man with type 1 diabetes. Sequencing was done on a sample of central memory CD4+ T cells from blood. The J gene is TRBJ2-2, the V gene TRBV27; D is unresolved. CDR3 region: CASSFVPPRTGELFF. The CDR3, as DNA: TGTGCCAGCAGTTTTGTCCCCCCTCGCACCGGGGAGCTGTTTTTT.